This T cell receptor (beta chain) is from a study of shared clonotypes between healthy human individuals. As regards this clone: Antigen specificity is unknown.

Study-wide results and caveats: When naive CD4 clonotypes were compared across a few donors, about 4.9% were shared.

Here immunoSEQ multiplex PCR was the method, and the copy in TCRdb shows in-frame clones only, minus some. In the table there are about 320,000 clones, more than 75% of which are singletons. Per the germline V gene, CDR1 is SEHNR and CDR2 is FQNEAQ (reference sequence). Trimming removed 5 bases at V and 7 bases at J, with 12 bases between. This CDR3 comprises 12 residues. This clonotype was sampled from a man between 18 and 29 years old in good health. Sample: memory CD8+ T cells sorted from blood. Sample subset: CD45RO+ cells pooled with CCR7-negative TemRA cells. This sequence joins TRBV7-9 and TRBJ2-7; perhaps TRBD1 as D (6 bases). DNA for the CDR3: TGTGCCAGCAGCCACACAGGGCTGGAGCAGTACTTC. It is translated as CASSHTGLEQYF.